The T cell receptor beta chain described here comes from a study of CD4 and CD8 cells across lung adenocarcinoma regions. Localized lung adenocarcinoma, a non-small cell lung cancer, affected the donors. There are 12 residues in the CDR3. Germline V gene data show CDR1 as SGHTA and CDR2 as FQGNSA. V was pared by 2 bases and J by 6 bases, with 8 bases between. TCRdb used MiXCR to reprocess the PCR reads, holding one entry per CDR3 protein. The sample has roughly 13,000 distinct CDR3 sequences, about 56% seen once. The sample holds a few counts of this clonotype. The receptor comes from a female donor with lung adenocarcinoma. The CD4 and CD8 labels of this study may be unreliable. Sequencing input: CD8+ T cells from the margin of a lung tumor. The V call is TRBV7-2, the J call TRBJ2-7; no clear D gene. Here the CDR3 reads CASSLSQFEQYF. CDR3 nucleotide sequence: TGTGCCAGCAGCTTAAGTCAATTCGAGCAGTACTTC.